One and the same sample provided the 17 T cell receptor beta chains below, sequenced in a study of blood T cell repertoires in COVID-19. Profiled with immunoSEQ multiplex PCR; TCRdb holds only in-frame clones, not every one. In the table there are some 170,000 clones, 75% to 90% of which are singletons. The sequenced material came from peripheral blood. The receptors were gathered from a woman aged 60-70 years with acute or convalescent COVID-19.

The chain links TRBV6-5 to TRBJ2-7; 13 positions match TRBD2. This CDR3 contains 15 residues. V was pared by 6 bases and J by 7 bases, with 9 bases of the junction left unmatched. Germline values: CDR1 MNHEY, CDR2 SVGAGI. The CDR3 coding sequence is TGTGCCAGCAGCCCGGGACTAGCGGGGAGGAGGGAGCAGTACTTC. It codes for CASSPGLAGRREQYF.

The CDR3 loop is CAWSRHRGPGNTIYF. The CDR3 DNA follows: TGTGCCTGGAGTCGTCACAGGGGGCCTGGAAACACCATATATTTT. This rearrangement joins TRBV30 to TRBJ1-3, with 9 bases lining up with TRBD1. This CDR3 region has 15 residues. Germline trimming cut 2 bases from V and 2 bases from J; bases unmatched to any gene: 4. CDR1 is GTSNPN and CDR2 is SVGIG in the germline V gene (reference sequence).

This clone was seen just once. This chain connects TRBV5-1 to TRBJ2-2, with TRBD1 matching over 7 bases. The germline CDR1 and CDR2 sequences are SGHRS and YFSETQ. The CDR3 length is 14 residues. J lost 2 bases, V lost 9 bases, and 7 bases had no gene match. Written as DNA, the CDR3 is TGCGCCACCCGAGGGACAGCCAACACCGGGGAGCTGTTTTTT. As protein: CATRGTANTGELFF.

The V call is TRBV27, the J call TRBJ1-6, with 9 nucleotides matching TRBD1. The V and J ends lost 4 bases and 7 bases, in that order; junction bases with no gene match: 2. Germline loops: CDR1 MNHEY, CDR2 SMNVEV (reference sequence). The CDR3 runs to 14 residues. CDR3 coding DNA: TGTGCCAGCAGTTCCGGGACAGGGAATTCACCCCTCCACTTT. Protein sequence: CASSSGTGNSPLHF.

The chain links TRBV5-1 to TRBJ2-2, with a tentative D call TRBD1 (6 bases). The length of the CDR3 is 14 residues. V was pared by 2 bases and J by 6 bases, with 11 bases between. Germline V gives CDR1 SGHRS, CDR2 YFSETQ. CDR3 amino acids: CASSLQGSAGELFF. The CDR3 DNA is TGCGCCAGCAGCTTACAGGGTAGCGCCGGGGAGCTGTTTTTT.

The chain uses TRBV9 and TRBJ2-1; possibly TRBD2 for D (6 bases). This CDR3 has 16 residues. The V end was cut by 0 bases, the J end by 0 bases, with 10 bases between. Germline CDR1 and CDR2: SGDLS and YYNGEE. CDR3: CASSVGAGTSYNEQFF. The DNA for the CDR3 is TGTGCCAGCAGCGTAGGAGCGGGTACCTCCTACAATGAGCAGTTCTTC.

The rearrangement joins TRBV5-6 to TRBJ1-2; possible D gene TRBD1, 5 bases. Trimming took 0 bases from V and 7 from J, leaving 13 bases between them. The CDR3 runs 14 residues. Per germline, CDR1 SGHDT and CDR2 YYEEEE. CDR3 residues: CASSLAVGGSGYTF. CDR3 bases: TGTGCCAGCAGCTTGGCCGTGGGGGGAAGTGGCTACACCTTC.

This chain joins TRBV6-4 and TRBJ2-3; TRBD2 matches at 9 bases. Germline CDR1 and CDR2: MRHNA and SNTAGT. The CDR3 has 16 amino acids. Trimming removed 3 bases from V and 3 bases from J; junction bases left unmatched: 7. CDR3 coding DNA: TGTGCCAGCAGTGAGAACCTAGCGGGACCGACAGATACGCAGTATTTT. Its translation: CASSENLAGPTDTQYF.

The chain links TRBV18 to TRBJ1-5; no firm D call. In germline, CDR1 is KGHSH, CDR2 LQKENI. The ends were cut back, 1 base at V and 7 bases at J, with 8 bases in the middle. The CDR3 spans 13 residues. CDR3: CASSPLEDQPQHF. The CDR3 nucleotides are TGTGCCAGCTCACCACTGGAGGACCAGCCCCAGCATTTT.

V is TRBV14 and J is TRBJ2-3; TRBD2 is a possible D gene (6 bases). Trimming stripped 4 bases from V and 0 bases from J, with 8 bases between. The CDR3 runs to 14 residues. The V gene's germline CDR1 is SGHDN and CDR2 FVKESK. This chain's CDR3 is CASSLAVSTDTQYF. For the CDR3, the DNA is TGTGCCAGCAGCCTAGCGGTTAGCACAGATACGCAGTATTTT.

CDR3 bases: TGTGCCAGCACGGCAGGTCCCGTGGCACCCCTCCACTTT. It translates to CASTAGPVAPLHF. This chain connects TRBV6-5 to TRBJ1-6; D remains ambiguous. Germline loops: CDR1 MNHEY, CDR2 SVGAGI. This CDR3 has 13 amino acids. The V and J ends lost 7 bases and 11 bases respectively, with 15 bases between them.

This chain uses TRBV29-1 with TRBJ1-1; D is ambiguous. CDR1 and CDR2 (germline): SQVTM, ANQGSEA. The CDR3 spans 13 residues. Between the trimmed V and J ends, which lost 5 bases and 0 bases, there was a span of 10 bases. The DNA for the CDR3 is TGCAGCGTTCACAGTGGTATGAACACTGAAGCTTTCTTT. This translates into CSVHSGMNTEAFF.

The CDR3 protein is CASSLPRGGETQYF. The CDR3 DNA sequence: TGCGCCAGCAGCTTGCCCAGGGGAGGGGAGACCCAGTACTTC. This sequence joins TRBV5-1 and TRBJ2-5; D possibly corresponds to TRBD2 (7 bases). Germline lookup yields CDR1 SGHRS and CDR2 YFSETQ. The CDR3 length is 14 residues. With 1 base removed from V and 5 bases from J, the gap between germline ends came to 12 bases.

This clone was counted a single time. This chain connects TRBV5-1 to TRBJ1-5, with D possibly being TRBD1 (6 bases). Trimming left V 0 bases short and J 7 bases short, with 14 bases between. This CDR3 contains 15 residues. Germline CDR1 reads SGHRS; CDR2 reads YFSETQ. The CDR3 is CASSLAGGPRQPQHF. In nucleotides, the CDR3 is TGCGCCAGCAGCTTGGCGGGGGGCCCACGGCAGCCCCAGCATTTT.

J is TRBJ1-5 and V is TRBV19; no clear D. The CDR3 length is 15 residues. Trimming pared 3 bases from V and 6 bases from J, leaving 15 bases between. Looked up from germline, CDR1 is LNHDA and CDR2 is SQIVND (reference sequence). CDR3 nucleotides: TGTGCCAGTAGTATCCTTCCCCAGCGGGGTCAGCCCCAGCATTTT. Translated: CASSILPQRGQPQHF.

The chain carries TRBV5-1 and TRBJ2-1; D ambiguous. The CDR3 runs 13 residues. V was clipped by 1 base and J by 7 bases, with 9 bases between them. Germline V CDR1 and CDR2: SGHRS, YFSETQ. This CDR3 is CASSLPARNEQFF. The DNA of the CDR3 is TGCGCCAGCAGCTTGCCAGCTAGGAATGAGCAGTTCTTC. The full variable domain, completed using reference TRBV5-1 and TRBJ2-1, is KAGVTQTPRYLIKTRGQQVTLSCSPISGHRSVSWYQQTPGQGLQFLFEYFSETQRNKGNFPGRFSGRQFSNSRSEMNVSTLELGDSALYLCASSLPARNEQFFGPGTRLTVL.

Here the CDR3 reads CASSQEGGVAGLNNEQFF. The DNA for the CDR3 is TGTGCCAGCAGCCAAGAAGGGGGTGTAGCGGGACTCAACAATGAGCAGTTCTTC. This rearrangement joins TRBV3-1 (or the pseudogene TRBV3-2) to TRBJ2-1, with 8 bases matching TRBD2. In germline, CDR1 is LGHDT, CDR2 YNNKEL (reference sequence). With 0 bases clipped from V and 5 bases from J, the junction kept 12 bases outside the gene matches. The CDR3 sequence is 18 residues long.